Below are 7 T cell receptor beta chains sequenced from a single sample in a study of T cell responses to AZD1222 COVID-19 vaccine. Some clones are missing from TCRdb's copy, which holds only in-frame ones; the method was immunoSEQ multiplex PCR. The sample has 80,000 or so clones; about 85% are singletons. The starting material was peripheral blood, obtained on day 0 of AZD1222 vaccination. These receptors all stem from an adult in good health.

The chain has TRBV7-8 and TRBJ1-5; no reliable D call. CDR1 is SGHVS, CDR2 FQNEAQ, per germline. CDR3 length equals 15 residues. Trimming took off 1 base at V and 0 bases at J, with 7 bases between the two ends. The CDR3, as DNA: TGTGCCAGCAGCTTAGGGTTTGATAGCAATCAGCCCCAGCATTTT. Its protein is CASSLGFDSNQPQHF.

This chain connects TRBV19 to TRBJ1-1; a weak D match, TRBD1 (5 bases). CDR1 is LNHDA, CDR2 SQIVND, per germline (reference sequence). The V gene lost 7 bases and the J gene lost 2 bases, with 14 bases spanning the gap. The CDR3 totals 14 residues. CDR3: CASIGRARNTEAFF. The DNA of the CDR3 is TGTGCCAGTATAGGCAGGGCCAGAAACACTGAAGCTTTCTTT.

The CDR3 protein is CSVPGTNNEQFF. The CDR3 nucleotides read TGCAGCGTACCCGGGACTAACAATGAGCAGTTCTTC. The chain recombines TRBV29-1 with TRBJ2-1, with TRBD2 matching over 7 bases. The CDR3 runs 12 residues. V was clipped by 6 bases and J by 5 bases; unmatched bases: 4. The germline gives CDR1 SQVTM, CDR2 ANQGSEA.

This sequence joins TRBV18 and TRBJ1-5, with D hard to call. The CDR3 is 13 amino acids. Between the trimmed V and J ends, which lost 6 bases and 10 bases, there was a span of 16 bases. Germline V lookup: CDR1 KGHSH, CDR2 LQKENI. The DNA of the CDR3 is TGTGCCAGCTCGCCAGGCTTCCAACGCCCCCAGCATTTT. Protein sequence: CASSPGFQRPQHF. Drawing the rest from reference TRBV18 and TRBJ1-5, the complete variable domain is NAGVMQNPRHLVRRRGQEARLRCSPMKGHSHVYWYRQLPEEGLKFMVYLQKENIIDESGMPKERFSAEFPKEGPSILRIQQVVRGDSAAYFCASSPGFQRPQHFGDGTRLSIL.

The chain has TRBV30 and TRBJ1-5; 8 bases fit TRBD1. J lost 7 bases, V lost 0 bases, and 14 bases had no gene match. The CDR3 runs to 17 residues. CDR1 is GTSNPN, CDR2 SVGIG, per germline (reference sequence). The CDR3 spells CAWSVFYETGVLQPQHF. The CDR3 coding sequence is TGTGCCTGGAGTGTATTCTACGAGACAGGGGTTTTGCAGCCCCAGCATTTT.

The V call is TRBV12-3 or TRBV12-4, the J call TRBJ1-2; possibly TRBD1 for D (6 bases). CDR3 length: 13 residues. Between the trimmed V and J ends, which lost 6 bases and 6 bases, there was a span of 14 bases. CDR3 sequence: CASRPTGQNGYTF. CDR3 bases: TGTGCCAGCAGACCGACTGGACAGAATGGCTACACCTTC.

This clone occurred once. This chain links TRBV3-1 (or the pseudogene TRBV3-2) with TRBJ2-1; D ambiguous. V lost 4 bases and J 4 bases, leaving 5 bases between the germline ends. The V gene's germline CDR1 is LGHDT and CDR2 YNNKEL (reference sequence). The CDR3 loop spans 12 amino acids. DNA of the CDR3: TGTGCCAGCAGCCCGCAATACAATGAGCAGTTCTTC. It translates to CASSPQYNEQFF.